This T cell receptor (beta chain) was retrieved from a study of T cells expressing NK-cell markers. Comments on this clonotype: Its target is not known.

The study, taken as a whole, reports: Whether expanded NKG2C+ T cell clones recognized HCMV stayed uncertain.

CDR3 size: 14 residues. Germline loops: CDR1 LNHDA, CDR2 SQIVND (reference sequence). TCRdb re-analyzed the 5' RACE reads; it lists each CDR3 protein once, without DNA. The sample totals thousands of distinct CDR3 sequences. This TCR was sampled from a man aged 18 to 69 in good health. The chain couples TRBV19 to TRBJ2-3; the D gene TCRdb calls, TRBD2, cannot be checked with no DNA. Input material: blood T cells: a sorted CD56 or NKG2C T cell subset, CD4+ or CD8+ T cells, or bulk PBMC T cells (not recorded which). CDR3 protein: CASKTSGEVDTQYF.